These 22 T cell receptor beta chains were sequenced from one sample in a study of lymphopenia after photon versus proton radiotherapy. The assay was immunoSEQ multiplex PCR, and TCRdb's table has in-frame clones only and misses some. The sample includes roughly 14,000 clones, approximately 90% seen only once; the top ten take around 10%. Sequenced here: peripheral blood, sampled from a patient treated with proton-based radiotherapy. These receptors were collected from a man aged 65 to 85 with pancreatic cancer.

The chain combines TRBV5-1 with TRBJ2-1; D perhaps matches TRBD1 (6 bases). This CDR3 region has 15 residues. Trimming cost V 0 bases and J 6 bases, with 13 bases left between them. Germline V lookup: CDR1 SGHRS, CDR2 YFSETQ. CDR3 amino acids: CASSLGGLWSNEQFF. DNA for the CDR3: TGCGCCAGCAGCTTGGGGGGGCTGTGGAGCAATGAGCAGTTCTTC.

V gene TRBV9 combines with J gene TRBJ1-1; perhaps TRBD1 as D (6 bases). CDR3 length: 17 amino acids. The V gene lost 3 bases and the J gene lost 4 bases, with 22 bases spanning the gap. Germline V gene lookup returns CDR1 SGDLS and CDR2 YYNGEE. The chain's CDR3 is CASSAGLGAGRVTEAFF. CDR3 DNA: TGTGCCAGCAGCGCCGGTTTGGGGGCCGGGAGGGTCACTGAAGCTTTCTTT.

V usage is TRBV15 and J usage is TRBJ2-1, with TRBD2 matching 11 bases. From germline, CDR1 is LNHNV and CDR2 YYDKDF (reference sequence). The trim removed 0 bases at V and 12 bases at J, leaving 4 bases unmatched. The CDR3 is 14 residues long. The CDR3 nucleotides are TGTGCCACCAGCAGAGATAAAGGACTAGCGGGGCAGTTCTTC. Protein product: CATSRDKGLAGQFF.

This clone has only a few counts. The V gene is TRBV5-1, the J gene TRBJ2-1; possible D gene TRBD2, 6 bases. V was trimmed by 0 bases and J by 5 bases, leaving 12 bases between them. There are 15 residues in the CDR3. CDR1 is SGHRS, CDR2 YFSETQ, per germline. The CDR3 nucleotides are TGCGCCAGCAGCTTGGGGGCGGCGGGGAACAATGAGCAGTTCTTC. Protein sequence: CASSLGAAGNNEQFF.

The V call is TRBV5-1, the J call TRBJ1-1; a possible D gene is TRBD1 (6 bases). CDR1 and CDR2 from the germline V gene are SGHRS and YFSETQ. CDR3 size: 17 residues. V shed 4 bases and J shed 2 bases, with 21 bases lying between them. For the CDR3, the DNA is TGCGCCAGCAGCCCAACTTGGGGCGGGGGCGATAACACTGAAGCTTTCTTT. Translation gives CASSPTWGGGDNTEAFF.

This chain links TRBV30 with TRBJ1-4; D gene unclear. The CDR3 is 14 amino acids. Germline CDR1 and CDR2: GTSNPN and SVGIG (reference sequence). Trimming removed 5 bases at V and 0 bases at J, with 10 bases between. Here the CDR3 DNA reads TGTGCCTGGGGACGGTTTGCAACTAATGAAAAACTGTTTTTT. Its translation is CAWGRFATNEKLFF. The variable domain in full, completed from reference TRBV30 and TRBJ1-4, reads SQTIHQWPATLVQPVGSPLSLECTVEGTSNPNLYWYRQAAGRGLQLLFYSVGIGQISSEVPQNLSASRPQDRQFILSSKKLLLSDSGFYLCAWGRFATNEKLFFGSGTQLSVL.

This rearrangement joins TRBV29-1 to TRBJ2-6, with no clear D. The CDR3 totals 13 residues. Looked up from germline, CDR1 is SQVTM and CDR2 is ANQGSEA. V lost 3 bases and J 4 bases, leaving 7 bases between the germline ends. CDR3 nucleotides: TGCAGCGTTGAGGGTAGCGGGGCCAACGTCCTGACTTTC. Translating gives CSVEGSGANVLTF.

This chain links TRBV7-9 with TRBJ1-3; 10 bases fit TRBD1. Germline values: CDR1 SEHNR, CDR2 FQNEAQ (reference sequence). V dropped 5 bases and J dropped 3; count of bases not matched to a gene: 10. This CDR3 is 17 amino acids long. CDR3 protein: CASSLLLGQGVGNTIYF. The CDR3 DNA reads TGTGCCAGCAGCCTACTCTTAGGACAGGGGGTTGGAAACACCATATATTTT.

The CDR3 reads CASSYPRGGNTEAFF. The DNA for the CDR3 is TGTGCCAGCAGTTACCCCAGAGGGGGTAACACTGAAGCTTTCTTT. The V call is TRBV6-6, the J call TRBJ1-1; weak D call: TRBD1 (6 bases). The CDR3 runs to 15 residues. Trimming took off 2 bases at V and 2 bases at J, with 12 bases between the two ends. Germline V gives CDR1 MNHNY, CDR2 SVGAGI (reference sequence).

The chain combines TRBV29-1 with TRBJ2-4, with D possibly being TRBD1 (6 bases). This CDR3 has 12 residues. With 7 bases removed from V and 3 bases from J, the gap between germline ends came to 10 bases. Germline CDR1 is SQVTM and CDR2 is ANQGSEA. CDR3 loop: CSGRTDKNIQYF. CDR3 in DNA: TGCAGCGGACGGACAGACAAAAACATTCAGTACTTC.

This clone came up a few times. This chain connects TRBV11-2 to TRBJ2-7; a possible D gene is TRBD2 (5 bases). The V end lost 2 bases, the J end lost 6 bases, and 11 bases lay between the germline ends. Germline loops: CDR1 SGHAT, CDR2 FQNNGV. The CDR3 is 13 residues long. In nucleotides, the CDR3 is TGTGCCAGCAGCTTACGGCCGGGGTTCGAGCAGTACTTC. Its translation: CASSLRPGFEQYF.

The rearrangement joins TRBV7-2 to TRBJ2-2; 8 nucleotides line up with TRBD2. This CDR3 has 16 amino acids. Losses at the gene ends were 1 base for V and 1 base for J; bases not matched to a gene: 2. Per the germline V gene, CDR1 is SGHTA and CDR2 is FQGNSA. For the CDR3, the DNA is TGTGCCAGCAGCTTAGTAGCGGGGATGAACACCGGGGAGCTGTTTTTT. Its translation is CASSLVAGMNTGELFF.

The rearrangement links TRBV9 to TRBJ1-1, with TRBD1 as a possible D gene (6 bases). In germline, CDR1 is SGDLS, CDR2 YYNGEE. Trimming cost V 5 bases and J 6 bases, with 17 bases left between them. The CDR3 has 14 residues. The CDR3 protein is CASSKGGETPEAFF. Here the CDR3 DNA reads TGTGCCAGCAGTAAGGGGGGAGAGACTCCTGAAGCTTTCTTT.

This sequence joins TRBV11-3 and TRBJ1-1; TRBD1 aligns across 7 bases. This CDR3 is 13 amino acids long. Germline V gene data show CDR1 as SGHNT and CDR2 as YENEEA. The V gene end was trimmed by 1 base and the J gene end by 11 bases; junction bases not matched to a gene: 7. The CDR3 DNA sequence: TGTGCCAGCAGCTTAGCGAAAGACAGGGATGCTTTCTTT. Encoded protein: CASSLAKDRDAFF.

The genes are TRBV2 and TRBJ1-1, with 10 positions matching TRBD1. CDR1 SNHLY and CDR2 FYNNEI come from the germline V gene. V dropped 6 bases and J dropped 7; count of bases not matched to a gene: 5. This CDR3 spans 13 amino acids. The CDR3 is CASSSGQGFEAFF. CDR3 bases: TGTGCCAGCAGCTCGGGACAGGGGTTTGAAGCTTTCTTT.

This chain joins TRBV6-1 and TRBJ1-1; no definite D call. V was clipped by 1 base and J by 7 bases, with 10 bases between them. The CDR3 runs to 13 residues. Germline CDR1 reads MNHNS; CDR2 reads SASEGT. CDR3 in amino acids: CASSEDRGDEAFF. CDR3 in DNA: TGTGCCAGCAGTGAAGATCGGGGAGATGAAGCTTTCTTT.

V gene TRBV7-3 combines with J gene TRBJ1-1, with D perhaps matching TRBD1 (5 bases). The V end lost 1 base, the J end lost 4 bases, and 7 bases lay between the germline ends. There are 13 residues in the CDR3. Germline V gene lookup returns CDR1 SGHTA and CDR2 FQGTGA. CDR3 residues: CASSLRGGTEAFF. CDR3 DNA: TGTGCCAGCAGCTTAAGGGGGGGCACTGAAGCTTTCTTT.

The J gene is TRBJ1-1, the V gene TRBV7-9; D is unclear. CDR3 length: 17 amino acids. Between the trimmed V and J ends, which lost 1 base and 5 bases, there was a span of 20 bases. CDR1 and CDR2 from the germline V gene are SEHNR and FQNEAQ (reference sequence). The CDR3 DNA reads TGTGCCAGCAGCTTAGTGGGCAGACCAACCCTGGGTACTGAAGCTTTCTTT. Protein: CASSLVGRPTLGTEAFF.

The chain recombines TRBV10-1 with TRBJ2-7; TRBD1 agrees at 8 bases. Per germline, CDR1 WNHNN and CDR2 SYGVQD (reference sequence). There are 14 residues in the CDR3. J lost 0 bases, V lost 7 bases, and 5 bases had no gene match. The CDR3 region has the DNA TGCGCCAGCATTAGGACAGGGAACTCCTACGAGCAGTACTTC. Residues: CASIRTGNSYEQYF.

This chain links TRBV6-1 with TRBJ1-2, with TRBD1 as a possible D gene (6 bases). This CDR3 has 15 residues. The germline V gene has CDR1 MNHNS and CDR2 SASEGT. V lost 4 bases to trimming and J lost 9 bases, with 21 bases between them. The CDR3 spells CASSVKLDRSERYTF. The CDR3 nucleotides are TGTGCCAGCAGTGTAAAGCTTGACAGGAGTGAACGCTACACCTTC.

The rearrangement joins TRBV5-4 to TRBJ2-7; the D gene is possibly TRBD1 (5 bases). Trimming took off 2 bases at V and 6 bases at J, with 15 bases between the two ends. CDR1 is SGHNT, CDR2 YYREEE, per germline (reference sequence). CDR3 size: 14 residues. CDR3 DNA sequence: TGTGCCAGCAGCTTCTTGTCAGGGCCGGGCGAGCAGTACTTC. It specifies CASSFLSGPGEQYF.

Here the CDR3 reads CAWSRDGQPQHF. CDR3 DNA sequence: TGTGCCTGGAGTAGAGACGGGCAGCCCCAGCATTTT. V gene TRBV30 combines with J gene TRBJ1-5; D unclear. This CDR3 contains 12 residues. Trimming removed 2 bases at V and 7 bases at J, with 9 bases between. The germline V gene encodes CDR1 GTSNPN and CDR2 SVGIG (reference sequence).